The 21 T cell receptor beta chains presented below share a single source sample, sequenced in a study of response to subunit inactivated influenza vaccine listed by TCRdb under 2018. Receptor libraries were prepared by RT-PCR. TCRdb names Illumina HiSeq 2500 as the instrument used. TCRdb ran its own pipeline on the public reads, namely fastp trimming at Q25 and MiXCR clone calling, and kept in-frame beta chains. All rows with the same CDR3 protein become a single entry with the most common DNA and genes. This sample has around 580,000 distinct CDR3 sequences in its table, and 10% to 15% of those were observed once. 10% to 13% of the sample belongs to the ten largest clones. The sample was PBMCs from blood, taken on the day of vaccination. The receptors derive from a man aged 45 to 65 who received an inactivated influenza vaccine. Donor details come from another sample of the same person, matched by shared clones.

Only a few counts were recorded for this clonotype. The rearrangement joins TRBV7-9 to TRBJ2-1; 11 bases align to TRBD2. J was trimmed by 5 bases and V by 6 bases; bases with no gene match: 3. CDR3 length equals 14 residues. Germline V gene lookup returns CDR1 SEHNR and CDR2 FQNEAQ (reference sequence). CDR3 coding DNA: TGTGCCAGCAGAATAGCGGGAGGGGACAATGAGCAGTTCTTC. Translated: CASRIAGGDNEQFF.

The chain uses TRBV14 and TRBJ1-4; possibly TRBD1 for D (5 bases). CDR1 and CDR2 from the germline V gene are SGHDN and FVKESK. V was trimmed by 1 base and J by 4 bases, leaving 13 bases between them. This CDR3 has 16 residues. The CDR3 DNA follows: TGTGCCAGCAGCCAAGCCCTCGGGGGGTTTAATGAAAAACTGTTTTTT. Encoded protein: CASSQALGGFNEKLFF.

This clonotype has more than one count but fewer than ten. This chain links TRBV5-1 with TRBJ2-7; 8 positions agree with TRBD2. CDR3 length: 15 amino acids. J lost 6 bases, V lost 2 bases, and 10 bases had no gene match. CDR1 SGHRS and CDR2 YFSETQ come from the germline V gene. CDR3 nucleotides: TGCGCCAGCAGCTTAGCCCCCAGCGGGAGAGGCGAGCAGTACTTC. Its protein is CASSLAPSGRGEQYF.

Only a few counts were recorded for this clonotype. This rearrangement joins TRBV29-1 to TRBJ1-1; D is unclear. V shed 7 bases and J shed 0 bases, with 12 bases lying between them. Germline values: CDR1 SQVTM, CDR2 ANQGSEA. The CDR3 sequence is 13 residues long. The CDR3 sequence: CSAAPLLNTEAFF. The CDR3 region has the DNA TGCAGCGCCGCTCCCCTCTTGAACACTGAAGCTTTCTTT.

The chain combines TRBV25-1 with TRBJ1-4; 7 bases are a match to TRBD1. Germline-derived CDR1 and CDR2 are MGHDK and SYGVNS. V was clipped by 3 bases and J by 0 bases; unmatched bases: 4. This CDR3 is built from 16 residues. CDR3 sequence: CASSEHGTATNEKLFF. CDR3 bases: TGTGCCAGCAGTGAGCATGGGACAGCAACTAATGAAAAACTGTTTTTT.

This clonotype was seen ten or more times. The chain carries TRBV28 and TRBJ2-2, with 7 bases identical to TRBD1. V trimming: 6 bases; J trimming: 1 base; junction bases outside the gene matches: 2. The CDR3 is 14 residues long. Germline CDR1 reads MDHEN; CDR2 reads SYDVKM. CDR3 in DNA: TGTGCCAGCAGGGCAGGGGGGAACACCGGGGAGCTGTTTTTT. It encodes CASRAGGNTGELFF.

The chain joins TRBV27 to TRBJ2-1; D ambiguous. CDR1 and CDR2 (germline): MNHEY, SMNVEV (reference sequence). V was trimmed by 2 bases and J by 3 bases, leaving 8 bases between them. This CDR3 spans 14 amino acids. CDR3 bases: TGTGCCAGCAGTTTAGACGGAGTCTACAATGAGCAGTTCTTC. As protein: CASSLDGVYNEQFF.

Note on this clonotype: One junction end disagrees with the germline gene, perhaps due to a read error. This chain uses TRBV5-1 with TRBJ2-5; the D is unclear. This CDR3 comprises 13 residues. CDR1 is SGHRS and CDR2 is YFSETQ in the germline V gene. CDR3 nucleotide sequence: TGCCCCAGCAGCCTGACGGTCCAAGAGACCCAGTACTTC. Translating gives CPSSLTVQETQYF.

Many counts were recorded for this clonotype. V usage is TRBV20-1 and J usage is TRBJ2-2; D gene uncertain. CDR3 size: 15 residues. Germline V lookup: CDR1 DFQATT, CDR2 SNEGSKA (reference sequence). V lost 6 bases to trimming and J lost 3 bases, with 17 bases between them. The chain's CDR3 is CSARISGLDTGELFF. CDR3 nucleotides: TGCAGTGCCCGCATCTCCGGGCTGGACACCGGGGAGCTGTTTTTT.

This chain links TRBV5-1 with TRBJ1-4; D gene ambiguous. V was clipped by 4 bases and J by 3 bases, with 16 bases between them. Germline V gives CDR1 SGHRS, CDR2 YFSETQ. CDR3 size: 16 residues. CDR3 loop: CASSQQGRTSNEKLFF. Written as DNA, the CDR3 is TGCGCCAGCAGCCAACAAGGACGGACGTCTAATGAAAAACTGTTTTTT.

This clonotype came up a few times. V is TRBV12-3 or TRBV12-4 and J is TRBJ1-1; D remains ambiguous. V shed 1 base and J shed 8 bases, with 11 bases lying between them. This CDR3 has 13 residues. As DNA, the CDR3 is TGTGCCAGCAGTTTAGTCCCCGGCCGAGAAGCTTTCTTT. Amino acid sequence: CASSLVPGREAFF.

This sequence joins TRBV24-1 and TRBJ2-5; D is unclear. This CDR3 spans 12 amino acids. Trimming stripped 0 bases from V and 4 bases from J, with 2 bases between. Germline values: CDR1 KGHDR, CDR2 SFDVKD. The CDR3 reads CATSDLTETQYF. Here the CDR3 DNA reads TGTGCCACCAGTGATTTGACAGAGACCCAGTACTTC.

The V and J genes are TRBV7-9 and TRBJ2-3; D not certain. The CDR3 runs to 11 residues. Trimming took 8 bases from V and 3 from J, leaving 6 bases between them. Germline V gene data show CDR1 as SEHNR and CDR2 as FQNEAQ (reference sequence). CDR3: CASVRTDTQYF. As DNA, the CDR3 is TGTGCCAGCGTGAGGACAGATACGCAGTATTTT. The whole variable domain, filled in from reference TRBV7-9 and TRBJ2-3, reads DTGVSQNPRHKITKRGQNVTFRCDPISEHNRLYWYRQTLGQGPEFLTYFQNEAQLEKSRLLSDRFSAERPKGSFSTLEIQRTEQGDSAMYLCASVRTDTQYFGPGTRLTVL.

The CDR3: CASSLTPGLQGGETQYF. The CDR3 nucleotides read TGTGCCAGCAGCCTCACCCCGGGACTGCAGGGGGGGGAGACCCAGTACTTC. The chain carries TRBV12-3 or TRBV12-4 and TRBJ2-5; possibly TRBD1 or TRBD2 for D (7 bases each). Deletions cut 6 bases from V and 5 bases from J, with 25 bases between. The CDR3 loop spans 17 amino acids.

This clonotype showed up just a few times. The rearrangement uses TRBV24-1 and TRBJ1-5; tentative D call: TRBD1 (6 bases). The CDR3 sequence is 14 residues long. V lost 5 bases and J 2 bases, leaving 9 bases between the germline ends. CDR1 KGHDR and CDR2 SFDVKD come from the germline V gene. CDR3 residues: CATSGGTRNQPQHF. CDR3 bases: TGTGCCACCAGTGGCGGGACACGCAATCAGCCCCAGCATTTT.

There are many counts of this clonotype. V is TRBV25-1 and J is TRBJ1-2; weak D call: TRBD1 (6 bases). Trimming pared 2 bases from V and 3 bases from J, leaving 7 bases between. Germline V lookup: CDR1 MGHDK, CDR2 SYGVNS. The CDR3 has 13 residues. CDR3 bases: TGTGCCAGCAGTGAACACAGGGACTATGGCTACACCTTC. This codes for CASSEHRDYGYTF.

This clonotype occurred a few times. The gene calls are TRBV5-1 and TRBJ1-6; TRBD1 matches 11 bases. J gave up 9 bases and V 4 bases, and 3 bases lay outside the gene matches. CDR1 and CDR2 (germline): SGHRS, YFSETQ. CDR3 size: 14 residues. CDR3 sequence (DNA): TGCGCCAGCAGCCGGGGGACAGGGGGTTCACCCCTCCACTTT. Translation: CASSRGTGGSPLHF.

The J gene is TRBJ2-2, the V gene TRBV6-1, with 11 bases matching TRBD1. V shed 6 bases, J shed 4 bases, and the junction held 4 bases outside the gene matches. CDR3 length: 15 amino acids. In germline, CDR1 is MNHNS, CDR2 SASEGT. The CDR3 sequence: CASRRTGGGTGELFF. The CDR3, as DNA: TGTGCCAGCAGACGGACAGGGGGCGGCACCGGGGAGCTGTTTTTT.

This clonotype was picked up many times. The chain joins TRBV15 to TRBJ2-1; D tentatively reads TRBD1 or TRBD2 (5 bases each). Germline V gene lookup returns CDR1 LNHNV and CDR2 YYDKDF (reference sequence). V lost 5 bases to trimming and J lost 5 bases, with 19 bases between them. The CDR3 covers 16 residues. The CDR3 loop reads CATSRNPGRGDNEQFF. As DNA, the CDR3 is TGTGCCACCAGCCGGAACCCGGGACGTGGCGACAATGAGCAGTTCTTC.

This clonotype appeared a few times. The gene calls are TRBV6-2 or TRBV6-3 and TRBJ2-7; TRBD2 agrees at 7 bases. Germline V lookup: CDR1 MNHEY, CDR2 SVGEGT. After removal of 5 bases from V and 0 bases from J, the junction contained 7 bases not matched to a gene. The length of the CDR3 is 15 residues. The CDR3 coding sequence is TGTGCCAGCAGTGACGGAGCGGGGTCCTCCTACGAGCAGTACTTC. Encoded protein: CASSDGAGSSYEQYF.

This clonotype occurred many times. V and J are TRBV20-1 and TRBJ2-2; the match to TRBD2 covers 11 bases. CDR1 and CDR2 from the germline V gene are DFQATT and SNEGSKA (reference sequence). V lost 6 bases to trimming and J lost 0 bases; unmatched junction nucleotides: 3. The CDR3 has 15 amino acids. CDR3 coding DNA: TGCAGTGCAAAACTAGCGGGGGCGAACACCGGGGAGCTGTTTTTT. Translation: CSAKLAGANTGELFF.